This TCR beta chain was retrieved from a study of read filtering for tumor transcriptome and immune sequencing. The overall study: DNase treatment preceded whole-transcriptome library preparation.

This clonotype is medium-sized within its sample. Germline lookup yields CDR1 MDHEN and CDR2 SYDVKM. This CDR3 region has 15 residues. Trimming removed 7 bases from V and 2 bases from J; junction bases left unmatched: 6. The library was built from 400 to 500 ng RNA with molecular barcoded adaptors for alpha/delta and beta/gamma chains. TCRdb analysed the reads with MiXCR anew, one entry per CDR3 protein. The profile shows approximately 62,000 distinct CDR3 sequences, around 20% of them singletons. This sequence originates from a donor aged 40 or older with multiple myeloma. Source material: a population of CD138-negative cells sorted from bone marrow. The chain has TRBV28 and TRBJ2-1; 9 nucleotides align to TRBD1. Here the CDR3 DNA reads TGTGCCAGCAACCCCCGGGACAGGGCCTACAATGAGCAGTTCTTC. Its protein product is CASNPRDRAYNEQFF. The entire variable domain, with the rest obtained from reference TRBV28 and TRBJ2-1, is as follows: DVKVTQSSRYLVKRTGEKVFLECVQDMDHENMFWYRQDPGLGLRLIYFSYDVKMKEKGDIPEGYSVSREKKERFSLILESASTNQTSMYLCASNPRDRAYNEQFFGPGTRLTVL.